Shown below are 15 T cell receptor beta chains from a single sample sequenced in a study of blood T cell repertoires in COVID-19. The protocol was immunoSEQ multiplex PCR, while the TCRdb copy is restricted to in-frame clones and leaves out a portion. This sample has around 120,000 clones, with about 90% found just once. The sequenced material came from peripheral blood. Receptors were obtained from a human donor in a cohort sampled during active COVID-19.

The chain carries TRBV18 and TRBJ2-2, with D perhaps TRBD2 (6 bases). Trimming cost V 6 bases and J 2 bases, with 16 bases left between them. This CDR3 region has 16 residues. Germline V gene sequence: CDR1 KGHSH, CDR2 LQKENI. In DNA, the CDR3 is TGTGCCAGCTCCCCCCGAGGTGGGACTAACACCGGGGAGCTGTTTTTT. Translating it yields CASSPRGGTNTGELFF.

This clone showed up just once. This chain uses TRBV6-1 with TRBJ1-5; 7 nucleotides agree with TRBD1. CDR3 length: 14 amino acids. The J segment lost 4 bases and the V segment lost 3 bases, leaving 3 bases of the junction unmatched. CDR1 is MNHNS, CDR2 SASEGT, per germline. The CDR3 sequence: CASSEWTGNQPQHF. The CDR3 DNA sequence: TGTGCCAGCAGTGAGTGGACAGGTAATCAGCCCCAGCATTTT.

The chain carries TRBV6-5 and TRBJ1-5; the D is unclear. The CDR3 runs to 15 residues. Germline V gene lookup returns CDR1 MNHEY and CDR2 SVGAGI. The V gene lost 4 bases and the J gene lost 0 bases, with 10 bases spanning the gap. The CDR3 DNA reads as TGTGCCAGCAGTTCGGGATTGGGTAGCAATCAGCCCCAGCATTTT. Encoded protein: CASSSGLGSNQPQHF.

The chain joins TRBV19 to TRBJ2-6; D unclear. The CDR3 has 15 residues. V was clipped by 4 bases and J by 0 bases, with 7 bases between them. Looked up from germline, CDR1 is LNHDA and CDR2 is SQIVND (reference sequence). DNA of the CDR3: TGTGCCAGTAGTACCACGGGCTCTGGGGCCAACGTCCTGACTTTC. Protein: CASSTTGSGANVLTF.

This chain connects TRBV5-4 to TRBJ2-1, with a possible D match to TRBD1 (5 bases). Germline CDR1 reads SGHNT; CDR2 reads YYREEE (reference sequence). The CDR3 sequence is 16 residues long. V was shortened by 4 bases and J by 0 bases, with 14 bases between the two germline ends. This CDR3 reads CASSPGPGNSYNEQFF. CDR3 bases: TGTGCCAGCAGCCCCGGGCCAGGGAACTCCTACAATGAGCAGTTCTTC.

The chain is built from TRBV5-1 and TRBJ1-3, with TRBD1 identical over 9 bases. The CDR3 extends over 14 amino acids. Looked up from germline, CDR1 is SGHRS and CDR2 is YFSETQ. V dropped 7 bases and J dropped 4; count of bases not matched to a gene: 6. The chain's CDR3 is CASSGTGTGNTIYF. The CDR3 region has the DNA TGCGCCAGCTCGGGGACAGGGACAGGAAACACCATATATTTT. Full variable domain (remainder filled in from reference TRBV5-1 and TRBJ1-3): KAGVTQTPRYLIKTRGQQVTLSCSPISGHRSVSWYQQTPGQGLQFLFEYFSETQRNKGNFPGRFSGRQFSNSRSEMNVSTLELGDSALYLCASSGTGTGNTIYFGEGSWLTVV.

This clone was seen once. The chain employs TRBV5-1 and TRBJ2-7, with 7 bases that match TRBD1. With V trimmed by 3 bases and J by 5 bases, 14 bases remained unmatched. CDR3 length equals 16 residues. Germline V gene data show CDR1 as SGHRS and CDR2 as YFSETQ. The CDR3, as DNA: TGCGCCAGCAGCTCCACCGCCGGGACAGTTCTTCACGAGCAGTACTTC. Residues: CASSSTAGTVLHEQYF.

The chain links TRBV18 to TRBJ1-1, with D possibly TRBD1 on 6 matching bases. CDR3 size: 14 residues. Trimming took off 2 bases at V and 10 bases at J, with 17 bases between the two ends. Germline CDR1 reads KGHSH; CDR2 reads LQKENI. The CDR3 DNA is TGTGCCAGCTCACCAGGGGGCCCGCGCAATGGAGCTTTCTTT. Its protein is CASSPGGPRNGAFF.

This clone was seen only a few times. This chain connects TRBV2 to TRBJ2-3; TRBD1 agrees at 7 bases. V lost 6 bases, J lost 0 bases, and 3 bases stayed unmatched. The germline V gene has CDR1 SNHLY and CDR2 FYNNEI. This CDR3 has 14 residues. The CDR3 DNA reads as TGTGCCAGCAGCCGGACAGGAAGCACAGATACGCAGTATTTT. As protein: CASSRTGSTDTQYF.

This chain uses TRBV19 with TRBJ2-1; TRBD2 matches 8 bases. Germline V gene data show CDR1 as LNHDA and CDR2 as SQIVND (reference sequence). Trimming removed 7 bases from V and 7 bases from J; junction bases left unmatched: 12. This CDR3 is 15 amino acids long. CDR3 DNA: TGTGCCAGTATGGGCAGAGGCGGGGGGCGAAATGAGCAGTTCTTC. Translation: CASMGRGGGRNEQFF.

CDR3 region: CASSPTVAGGLIEQYF. CDR3 sequence (DNA): TGTGCCAGCTCACCGACGGTAGCGGGGGGGCTGATCGAGCAGTACTTC. The chain links TRBV18 to TRBJ2-7, with TRBD2 matching over 11 bases. V lost 3 bases to trimming and J lost 6 bases; unmatched junction nucleotides: 10. The CDR3 loop spans 16 amino acids. Looked up from germline, CDR1 is KGHSH and CDR2 is LQKENI.

The rearrangement uses TRBV14 and TRBJ2-1; 12 nucleotides align to TRBD2. The length of the CDR3 is 15 residues. The ends lost 3 bases at V and 4 bases at J; junction bases unmatched: 1. CDR1 and CDR2 from the germline V gene are SGHDN and FVKESK. CDR3 in amino acids: CASSHGLAGYNEQFF. In nucleotides, the CDR3 is TGTGCCAGCAGCCACGGACTAGCGGGGTACAATGAGCAGTTCTTC.

V gene TRBV9 combines with J gene TRBJ1-1, with 7 bases matching TRBD1. The V gene's germline CDR1 is SGDLS and CDR2 YYNGEE. V was clipped by 2 bases and J by 2 bases; unmatched bases: 3. The CDR3 has 14 amino acids. CDR3 sequence reads: CASSVWDSNTEAFF. The CDR3 DNA reads TGTGCCAGCAGCGTGTGGGACAGTAACACTGAAGCTTTCTTT. Full variable domain (remainder filled in from reference TRBV9 and TRBJ1-1): DSGVTQTPKHLITATGQRVTLRCSPRSGDLSVYWYQQSLDQGLQFLIQYYNGEERAKGNILERFSAQQFPDLHSELNLSSLELGDSALYFCASSVWDSNTEAFFGQGTRLTVV.

V and J are TRBV11-1 and TRBJ1-1; possibly TRBD1 for D (5 bases). Trimming pared 7 bases from V and 0 bases from J, leaving 18 bases between. The CDR3 sequence is 16 residues long. Germline CDR1 reads SGHAT; CDR2 reads FQDESV (reference sequence). The CDR3 spells CASTHLGQVMNTEAFF. CDR3 nucleotides: TGTGCCAGCACGCACCTGGGGCAGGTGATGAACACTGAAGCTTTCTTT.

This chain joins TRBV5-1 and TRBJ1-3; D unresolved. CDR3 size: 16 residues. Per germline, CDR1 SGHRS and CDR2 YFSETQ. Trimming left V 1 base short and J 0 bases short, with 11 bases between. The CDR3, as DNA: TGCGCCAGCAGCTTGTCGACTGGATTCTCTGGAAACACCATATATTTT. It yields the protein CASSLSTGFSGNTIYF.